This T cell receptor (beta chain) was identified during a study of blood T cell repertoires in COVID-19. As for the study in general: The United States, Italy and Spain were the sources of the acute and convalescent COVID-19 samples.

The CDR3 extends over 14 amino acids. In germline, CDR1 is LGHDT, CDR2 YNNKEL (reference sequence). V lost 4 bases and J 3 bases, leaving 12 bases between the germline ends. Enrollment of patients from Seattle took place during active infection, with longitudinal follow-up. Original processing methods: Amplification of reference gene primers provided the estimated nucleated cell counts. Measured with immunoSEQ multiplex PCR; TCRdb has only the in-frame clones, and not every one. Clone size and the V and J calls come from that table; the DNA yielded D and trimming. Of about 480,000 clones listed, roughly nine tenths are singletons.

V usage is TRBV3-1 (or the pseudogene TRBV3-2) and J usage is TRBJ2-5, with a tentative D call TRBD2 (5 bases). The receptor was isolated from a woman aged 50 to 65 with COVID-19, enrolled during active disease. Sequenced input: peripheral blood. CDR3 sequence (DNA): TGTGCCAGCAGCCGGGGTCCGAGGGAAGAGACCCAGTACTTC. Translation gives CASSRGPREETQYF.